This T cell receptor beta chain was sequenced for a study of T-cell memory formation after mild COVID-19. In the study overall: Largely donor-specific sequence clusters came from a couple of donors.

Barcoded TCR alpha and TCR beta cDNA libraries with UMIs came from 5'RACE using constant-segment primers. MiXCR, applied by TCRdb to the 5' RACE reads, yields one record per CDR3 protein. In the table there are a few hundred thousand distinct CDR3 sequences, roughly 15% of which are singletons. Study findings and constraints: Whether second-wave clones peaking at day 37 were SARS-CoV-2 specific went unconfirmed.

This clonotype has at least ten counts. Its antigen is not known. Germline CDR1 SNHLY, CDR2 FYNNEI. The CDR3 spans 14 residues. Trimming took 8 bases from V and 0 from J, leaving 11 bases between them. The TCR originated in a man aged 18 to 29 who had mild COVID-19 (a few samples of this study predate the infection). Cell type and time point are not known. This sequence joins TRBV2 and TRBJ2-1; D gene uncertain. Sequences were obtained from PBMCs or a T cell subset sorted from them (not recorded which). In DNA, the CDR3 is TGTGCCAGCCTCGCCCTGAGCTCCTACAATGAGCAGTTCTTC. Translated, it gives CASLALSSYNEQFF. Full variable domain (rest looked up from reference TRBV2 and TRBJ2-1): EPEVTQTPSHQVTQMGQEVILRCVPISNHLYFYWYRQILGQKVEFLVSFYNNEISEKSEIFDDQFSVERPDGSNFTLKIRSTKLEDSAMYFCASLALSSYNEQFFGPGTRLTVL.